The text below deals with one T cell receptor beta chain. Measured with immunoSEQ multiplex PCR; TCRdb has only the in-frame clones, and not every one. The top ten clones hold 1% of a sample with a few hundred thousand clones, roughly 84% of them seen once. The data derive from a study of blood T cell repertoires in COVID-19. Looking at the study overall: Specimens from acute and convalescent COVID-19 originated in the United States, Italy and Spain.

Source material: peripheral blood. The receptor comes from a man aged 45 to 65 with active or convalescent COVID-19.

The CDR3 DNA follows: TGTGCCAGCAGTTTAAGCGGGACAAACTACAATGAGCAGTTCTTC. It codes for CASSLSGTNYNEQFF. J is TRBJ2-1 and V is TRBV28; a weak D match, TRBD2 (7 bases). CDR1 and CDR2 from the germline V gene are MDHEN and SYDVKM. Trimming shortened V by 2 bases and J by 3 bases, and 11 bases separated the two germline ends. CDR3 length: 15 amino acids. Complete variable domain (other parts from reference TRBV28 and TRBJ2-1): DVKVTQSSRYLVKRTGEKVFLECVQDMDHENMFWYRQDPGLGLRLIYFSYDVKMKEKGDIPEGYSVSREKKERFSLILESASTNQTSMYLCASSLSGTNYNEQFFGPGTRLTVL.